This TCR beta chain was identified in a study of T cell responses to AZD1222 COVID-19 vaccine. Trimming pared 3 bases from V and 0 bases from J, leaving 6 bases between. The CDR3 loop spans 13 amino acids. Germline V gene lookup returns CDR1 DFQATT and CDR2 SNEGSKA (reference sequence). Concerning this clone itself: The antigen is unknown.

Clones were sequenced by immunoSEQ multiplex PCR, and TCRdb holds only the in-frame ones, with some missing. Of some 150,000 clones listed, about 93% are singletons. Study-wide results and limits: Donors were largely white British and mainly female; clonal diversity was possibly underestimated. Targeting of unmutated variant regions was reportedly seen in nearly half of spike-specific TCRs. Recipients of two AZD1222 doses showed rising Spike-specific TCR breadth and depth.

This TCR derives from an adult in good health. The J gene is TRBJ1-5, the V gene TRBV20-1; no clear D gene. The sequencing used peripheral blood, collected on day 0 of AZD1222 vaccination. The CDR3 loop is CSASSDSNQPQHF. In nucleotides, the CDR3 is TGCAGTGCTAGTAGTGATAGCAATCAGCCCCAGCATTTT.